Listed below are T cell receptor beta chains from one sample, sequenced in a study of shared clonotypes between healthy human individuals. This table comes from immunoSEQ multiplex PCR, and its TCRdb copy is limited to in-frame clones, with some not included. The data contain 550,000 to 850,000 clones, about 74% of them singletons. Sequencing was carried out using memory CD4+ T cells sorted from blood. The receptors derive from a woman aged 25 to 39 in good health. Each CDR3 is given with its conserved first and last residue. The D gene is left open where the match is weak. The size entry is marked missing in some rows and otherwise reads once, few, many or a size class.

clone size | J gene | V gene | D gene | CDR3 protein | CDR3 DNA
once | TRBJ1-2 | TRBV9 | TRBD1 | CASSGGQGHMNYGYTF | TGTGCCAGCAGCGGGGGACAGGGGCATATGAACTATGGCTACACCTTC
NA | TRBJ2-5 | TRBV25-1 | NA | CASGRGGQETQYF | TGTGCCAGCGGGAGGGGGGGTCAAGAGACCCAGTACTTC
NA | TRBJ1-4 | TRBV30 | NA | CAWSARPEKLFF | TGTGCCTGGAGTGCCAGGCCCGAAAAACTGTTTTTT
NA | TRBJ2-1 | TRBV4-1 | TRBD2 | CASSRRTSGSLRGYNEQFF | TGCGCCAGCAGCCGAAGGACTAGCGGGAGCCTAAGAGGCTACAATGAGCAGTTCTTC
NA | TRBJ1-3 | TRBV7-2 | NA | CASSSYSGGFSGNTIYF | TGTGCCAGCAGCTCCTATAGCGGGGGGTTCTCTGGAAACACCATATATTTT
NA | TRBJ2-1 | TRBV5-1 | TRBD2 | CASSMVGLANEQFF | TGCGCCAGCAGCATGGTGGGACTAGCCAATGAGCAGTTCTTC
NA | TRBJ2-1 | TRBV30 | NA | CAWSNGNNNEQFF | TGTGCCTGGAGTAACGGGAACAACAATGAGCAGTTCTTC
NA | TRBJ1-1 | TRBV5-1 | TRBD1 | CASSLGGQGGSEAFF | TGCGCCAGCAGCCTTGGGGGACAGGGCGGCTCGGAAGCTTTCTTT
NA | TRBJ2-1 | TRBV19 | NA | CASSFPGHNEQFF | TGTGCCAGTAGTTTTCCGGGACACAATGAGCAGTTCTTC
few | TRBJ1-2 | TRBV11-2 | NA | CASRSDPPYGYTF | TGTGCCAGCAGATCCGATCCTCCCTATGGCTACACCTTC
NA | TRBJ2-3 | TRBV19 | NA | CASSSLDGTGWIDTQYF | TGTGCCAGTAGTTCCCTCGATGGAACAGGGTGGATAGATACGCAGTATTTT
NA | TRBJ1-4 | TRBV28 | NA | CASSTPGNEKLFF | TGTGCCAGCAGCACTCCGGGGAATGAAAAACTGTTTTTT
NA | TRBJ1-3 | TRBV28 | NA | CASTSGGAVASRGNTIYF | TGTGCCAGCACCTCCGGGGGGGCGGTAGCGTCGAGAGGAAACACCATATATTTT
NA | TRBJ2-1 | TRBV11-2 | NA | CASSSRTVYNEQFF | TGTGCCAGCAGCTCCAGGACAGTTTACAATGAGCAGTTCTTC
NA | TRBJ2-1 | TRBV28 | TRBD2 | CASRPGLAGGRSYNEQFF | TGTGCCAGCAGGCCAGGACTAGCGGGAGGCCGCTCCTACAATGAGCAGTTCTTC
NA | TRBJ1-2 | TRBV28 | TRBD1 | CASTEQGARGYTF | TGTGCCAGCACGGAACAGGGGGCTCGGGGCTACACCTTC
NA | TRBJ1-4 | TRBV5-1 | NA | CASSLIGGEEKLFF | TGCGCCAGCAGCTTGATAGGGGGGGAAGAAAAACTGTTTTTT
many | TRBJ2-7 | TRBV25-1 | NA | CASTGLGNEQYF | TGTGCCAGCACGGGATTAGGGAACGAGCAGTACTTC
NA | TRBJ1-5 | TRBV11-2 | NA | CASSLVTRTVFGNQPQHF | TGTGCCAGCAGCTTAGTAACTCGCACGGTATTTGGCAATCAGCCCCAGCATTTT
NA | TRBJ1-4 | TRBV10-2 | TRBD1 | CASSDPGGGTRKLFF | TGCGCCAGCAGTGACCCAGGGGGCGGGACGAGGAAACTGTTTTTT
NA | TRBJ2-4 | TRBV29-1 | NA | CSVQDRAKNIQYF | TGCAGCGTTCAGGACAGAGCCAAAAACATTCAGTACTTC
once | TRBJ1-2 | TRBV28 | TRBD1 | CASSLPRDRPIFYYGYTF | TGTGCCAGCAGTTTACCCCGGGACAGGCCAATTTTTTACTATGGCTACACCTTC
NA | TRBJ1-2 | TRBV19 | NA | CASRHRTDYGYTF | TGTGCCAGCAGACACAGGACGGACTATGGCTACACCTTC
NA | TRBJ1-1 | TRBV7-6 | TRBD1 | CASSARGQGYTEAFF | TGTGCCAGCAGCGCGAGAGGACAGGGTTACACTGAAGCTTTCTTT
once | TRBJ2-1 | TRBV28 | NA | CASRGERPYNEQFF | TGTGCCAGCAGGGGGGAGCGGCCTTACAATGAGCAGTTCTTC
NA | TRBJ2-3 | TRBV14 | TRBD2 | CASSQGLAGGTDTQYF | TGTGCCAGCAGCCAAGGACTAGCGGGAGGCACAGATACGCAGTATTTT
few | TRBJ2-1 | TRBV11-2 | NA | CASSQGLLDEQFF | TGTGCCAGCAGCCAAGGACTCCTAGATGAGCAGTTCTTC
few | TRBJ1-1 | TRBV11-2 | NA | CASSRGRNTEAFF | TGTGCCAGCTCCCGGGGGAGGAACACTGAAGCTTTCTTT
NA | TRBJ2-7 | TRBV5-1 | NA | CASSFDNYEQYF | TGCGCCAGCAGCTTCGACAACTACGAGCAGTACTTC
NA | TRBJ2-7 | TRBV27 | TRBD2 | CASRFMSGGTYEQYF | TGTGCCAGCAGATTCATGAGCGGGGGTACCTACGAGCAGTACTTC
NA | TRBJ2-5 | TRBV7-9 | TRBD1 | CASASGTGKETQYF | TGTGCCAGCGCCTCCGGGACAGGGAAGGAGACCCAGTACTTC
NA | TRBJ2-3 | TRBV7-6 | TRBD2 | CASSPRTSGSSDTQYF | TGTGCCAGCAGCCCGCGGACTAGCGGGAGCTCAGATACGCAGTATTTT
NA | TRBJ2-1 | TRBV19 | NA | CASSIGPGRFDEQFF | TGTGCCAGTAGTATAGGCCCGGGGAGGTTCGATGAGCAGTTCTTC
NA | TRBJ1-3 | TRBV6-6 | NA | CASSYGTQGNTIYF | TGTGCCAGCAGTTACGGAACACAGGGAAACACCATATATTTT
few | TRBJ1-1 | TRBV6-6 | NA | CASSYGGRNTEAFF | TGTGCCAGCAGTTACGGGGGGAGGAACACTGAAGCTTTCTTT
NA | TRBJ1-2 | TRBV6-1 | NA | CASSEAGGYGYTF | TGTGCCAGCAGTGAAGCTGGGGGGTATGGCTACACCTTC
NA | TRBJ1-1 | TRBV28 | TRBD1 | CASSIMGGGRPALNTEAFF | TGTGCCAGCAGTATAATGGGAGGGGGCCGCCCCGCCTTGAACACTGAAGCTTTCTTT
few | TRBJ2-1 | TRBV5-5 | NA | CASSLMVDEQFF | TGTGCCAGCAGCTTGATGGTGGATGAGCAGTTCTTC
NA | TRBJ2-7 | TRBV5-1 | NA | CASSWERSSSYEQYF | TGCGCCAGCAGCTGGGAGCGCTCAAGCTCCTACGAGCAGTACTTC
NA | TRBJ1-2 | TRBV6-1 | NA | CASRLLELGYTF | TGTGCCAGCAGACTTTTAGAGCTTGGCTACACCTTC
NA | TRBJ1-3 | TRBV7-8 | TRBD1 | CASSHRDRLTSGNTIYF | TGTGCCAGCAGCCACCGGGACAGGTTAACGTCTGGAAACACCATATATTTT
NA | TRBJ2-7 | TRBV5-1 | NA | CASSGWGAPGEQYF | TGCGCCAGCAGCGGGTGGGGGGCGCCGGGCGAGCAGTACTTC
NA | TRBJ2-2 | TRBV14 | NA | CASSRQGLSTGELFF | TGTGCCAGCAGCCGCCAGGGTCTTAGCACCGGGGAGCTGTTTTTT
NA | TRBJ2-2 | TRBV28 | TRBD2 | CASSLGGSKRELFF | TGTGCCAGCAGTTTGGGAGGGTCCAAACGGGAGCTGTTTTTT
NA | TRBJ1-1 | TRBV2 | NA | CASRRTDLNTEAFF | TGTGCCAGCAGGAGGACAGACCTGAACACTGAAGCTTTCTTT
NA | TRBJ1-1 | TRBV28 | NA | CASTVDRLNTEAFF | TGTGCCAGCACCGTAGACAGACTGAACACTGAAGCTTTCTTT
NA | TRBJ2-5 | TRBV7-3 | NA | CASSLNPEETQYF | TGTGCCAGCAGCTTAAACCCGGAAGAGACCCAGTACTTC
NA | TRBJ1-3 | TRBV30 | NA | CAWRGSGGTIYF | TGTGCCTGGAGGGGATCCGGGGGGACCATATATTTT
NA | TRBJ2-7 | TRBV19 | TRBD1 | CASQDREAYEQYF | TGTGCCAGCCAAGACAGGGAAGCTTACGAGCAGTACTTC
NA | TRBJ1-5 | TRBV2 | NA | CASSLEQGYVAQHF | TGTGCCAGCAGTCTAGAACAGGGATACGTGGCCCAGCATTTT
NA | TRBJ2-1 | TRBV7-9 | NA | CASSSSGSYNEQFF | TGTGCCAGCAGCTCCTCCGGGTCCTACAATGAGCAGTTCTTC